The 9 T cell receptor beta chains below all came from one sample that was sequenced in a study of shared clonotypes between healthy human individuals. The data were produced by immunoSEQ multiplex PCR, yet TCRdb's version contains in-frame clones alone and is incomplete. The table lists fewer than 2.5 million clones, 93% of them singletons. Sequencing used naive CD4+ T cells from PBMCs. The subset: CD45RA+ positively selected. Every receptor here comes from a man between 18 and 35 years old in good health. Some clones in this sample may be carry-over from other donors' samples.

This chain connects TRBV5-4 to TRBJ2-3; 13 nucleotides align to TRBD2. The germline V gene encodes CDR1 SGHNT and CDR2 YYREEE (reference sequence). The junction had 4 bases not matched to a gene; V was cut back by 1 base and J by 11 bases. There are 14 residues in the CDR3. The CDR3: CASSLTSGRARQYF. The CDR3 bases are TGTGCCAGCAGCTTGACTAGCGGGAGGGCCAGGCAGTATTTT.

Only a few counts were recorded for this clone. This chain joins TRBV9 and TRBJ1-1; D uncertain. This CDR3 region has 12 residues. Germline V gene data show CDR1 as SGDLS and CDR2 as YYNGEE. The V end lost 0 bases, the J end lost 9 bases, and 9 bases lay between the germline ends. CDR3 loop: CASSVADGKAFF. In nucleotides, the CDR3 is TGTGCCAGCAGCGTAGCGGACGGAAAAGCTTTCTTT.

The chain recombines TRBV7-8 with TRBJ1-2; the D gene is possibly TRBD1 (5 bases). Trimming took 3 bases from V and 7 from J, leaving 15 bases between them. CDR1 is SGHVS and CDR2 is FQNEAQ in the germline V gene. CDR3 length equals 14 residues. Here the CDR3 reads CASSLTQGVSGYTF. The CDR3 DNA sequence: TGTGCCAGCAGCTTGACCCAAGGGGTCAGTGGCTACACCTTC.

The chain has TRBV29-1 and TRBJ1-1; the D is unclear. Germline V gene sequence: CDR1 SQVTM, CDR2 ANQGSEA. Trimming removed 6 bases from V and 4 bases from J, with 12 bases in between. This CDR3 region has 12 residues. As DNA, the CDR3 is TGCAGCGTCCGAACCCGGGGCACTGAAGCTTTCTTT. Protein product: CSVRTRGTEAFF.

The genes are TRBV7-7 and TRBJ2-3; 7 bases map to TRBD2. The germline gives CDR1 SSHAT, CDR2 FNYEAQ (reference sequence). The V and J ends lost 5 bases and 3 bases, in that order; junction bases with no gene match: 11. This CDR3 contains 16 residues. DNA for the CDR3: TGTGCCAGCAGCCGAACGTTGGGACTACAAACAGATACGCAGTATTTT. Its protein product is CASSRTLGLQTDTQYF. Using reference TRBV7-7 and TRBJ2-3 for the parts outside the CDR3, the full variable domain is GAGVSQSPRYKVTKRGQDVTLRCDPISSHATLYWYQQALGQGPEFLTYFNYEAQPDKSGLPSDRFSAERPEGSISTLTIQRTEQRDSAMYRCASSRTLGLQTDTQYFGPGTRLTVL.

This clone was picked up one time. V is TRBV7-9 and J is TRBJ1-1, with TRBD1 as a possible D gene (5 bases). This CDR3 has 15 residues. The germline V and J ends were trimmed by 1 base and 7 bases, with 16 bases remaining between them. CDR1 is SEHNR and CDR2 is FQNEAQ in the germline V gene (reference sequence). The DNA for the CDR3 is TGTGCCAGCAGCTTAGGGGGCGGCTGGGCGGGTGAAGCTTTCTTT. It yields the protein CASSLGGGWAGEAFF.

The rearrangement uses TRBV28 and TRBJ2-7; 8 nucleotides agree with TRBD1. The CDR3 length is 15 residues. Germline V gene lookup returns CDR1 MDHEN and CDR2 SYDVKM. V lost 2 bases, J lost 6 bases, and 9 bases stayed unmatched. Written as DNA, the CDR3 is TGTGCCAGCAGTTTAGGTGCAGGGGGCTTGGGCGAGCAGTACTTC. Translated: CASSLGAGGLGEQYF. The whole variable domain, remainder taken from reference TRBV28 and TRBJ2-7, is DVKVTQSSRYLVKRTGEKVFLECVQDMDHENMFWYRQDPGLGLRLIYFSYDVKMKEKGDIPEGYSVSREKKERFSLILESASTNQTSMYLCASSLGAGGLGEQYFGPGTRLTVT.

About this clone: This specimen includes other DNA sequences encoding the same CDR3. This chain links TRBV7-9 with TRBJ2-3; the match to TRBD2 covers 8 bases. Germline lookup yields CDR1 SEHNR and CDR2 FQNEAQ (reference sequence). The CDR3 is made up of 15 amino acids. V gave up 2 bases and J gave up 1 base; unmatched junction bases: 2. Here the CDR3 reads CASSLTSGRTDTQYF. For the CDR3, the DNA is TGTGCCAGCAGCTTAACTAGCGGACGCACAGATACGCAGTATTTT.

The rearrangement links TRBV6-6 to TRBJ2-5, with D perhaps matching TRBD1 (6 bases). Per germline, CDR1 MNHNY and CDR2 SVGAGI (reference sequence). The CDR3 consists of 15 residues. V gave up 5 bases and J gave up 0 bases, with 13 bases separating them. CDR3 DNA sequence: TGTGCCAGCAGTGCAGGACAGACGTACCAAGAGACCCAGTACTTC. Its protein is CASSAGQTYQETQYF.